One and the same sample provided the 2 T cell receptor beta chains below, sequenced in a study of shared clonotypes between healthy human individuals. Measured with immunoSEQ multiplex PCR; TCRdb has only the in-frame clones, and not every one. The sample holds some 2,500,000 clones, around 90% seen once. Sequenced input: naive CD4+ T cells from PBMCs. Subset described: CD45RA+ positively selected. The receptors derive from a man aged 18 to 29 in good health. Some clones in this sample may be carry-over from other donors' samples.

This clone appeared a single time. A read error may produce the germline difference seen at one junction end. This sequence joins TRBV7-3 and TRBJ2-3; 7 bases are shared with TRBD2. There are 15 residues in the CDR3. Germline CDR1 and CDR2: SGHTA and FQGTGA. The chain's CDR3 is CASSLPPGGEDMQYF. The CDR3 nucleotides are TGTGCCAGCAGCTTACCTCCGGGAGGCGAGGATATGCAGTATTTT.

The J gene is TRBJ2-1, the V gene TRBV25-1; 8 bases fit TRBD2. Germline V CDR1 and CDR2: MGHDK, SYGVNS. CDR3 length: 15 amino acids. The J segment lost 6 bases and the V segment lost 5 bases, leaving 9 bases of the junction unmatched. The CDR3 DNA follows: TGTGCCAGCAGTATTCCGGGACTAGGCACCAATGAGCAGTTCTTC. Encoded protein: CASSIPGLGTNEQFF.